This T cell receptor (beta chain) came from a study of regulatory T cells in long-lasting Graves disease. Turning to this clonotype: Its matching antigen is unknown.

TCR beta libraries were built with iRepertoire HTBI primers and Arm-PCR of CDR3 regions. TCRdb used MiXCR to reprocess the multiplex PCR reads, holding one entry per CDR3 protein. The data contain about 350,000 distinct CDR3 sequences, 15% to 20% of them singletons. After removal of 6 bases from V and 1 base from J, the junction contained 14 bases not matched to a gene. CDR3 length: 19 residues. The germline CDR1 and CDR2 sequences are MNHEY and SMNVEV (reference sequence). Regarding time point: newly diagnosed GD, antithyroid drugs for less than 3 months. With RNA extracted from PBMCs as input, the TCR library was made. Study findings and constraints: Persistent patients shared more public clonotypes (approximately 2,700) than newly diagnosed patients (around 1,000). Repertoires from persistent disease leaned toward TRBV28, TRBJ1-2 and TRBJ2-5.

These data were likewise used in another study, on T cells in Graves' hyperthyroidism and ophthalmopathy. That work contributes: In the first-round RT-PCR of the TCR CDR3, the HTBI primer set was used.

This TCR was sampled from a woman between 18 and 29 years old with Graves disease. The material was peripheral blood mononuclear cells (PBMCs), obtained at new diagnosis, from a patient treated with antithyroid drugs. V and J are TRBV27 and TRBJ2-2; 10 bases are shared with TRBD1. As DNA, the CDR3 is TGTGCCAGCAGCCACTGGGACAGGGGACTACTATTGAACACCGGGGAGCTGTTTTTT. Its protein product is CASSHWDRGLLLNTGELFF.